This TCR beta chain comes out of a study of OX40 agonist ivuxolimab in advanced cancers. Notes on the study in general: Clonal expansion was among the lowest in partial responders at 0.1-3.0 mg/kg, especially CD8+.

Repertoires were generated with immunoSEQ multiplex PCR, while TCRdb's copy carries only in-frame clones and drops some. The repertoire includes more than 55,000 clones, roughly 89% of them detected once, and more than 9.5% sits in the top ten. Notes on this clone: Its antigen is not identified.

Drawing of blood for sampling happened at baseline, at cycle 4 day 1, and at cycle 7 day 1. The CDR3 sequence is 17 residues long. V lost 3 bases to trimming and J lost 0 bases; unmatched junction nucleotides: 6. Germline loops: CDR1 LNHDA, CDR2 SQIVND (reference sequence). The source material was CD4+ or CD8+ T cells sorted from blood, sampled in a trial of the OX40 agonist ivuxolimab. The origin of this receptor is an adult with an advanced solid tumor such as melanoma, head and neck, liver or kidney cancer. V gene TRBV19 combines with J gene TRBJ2-3, with 10 bases fitting TRBD2. The chain's CDR3 is CASSMVGTSASTDTQYF. The CDR3 DNA reads TGTGCCAGTAGTATGGTGGGGACTAGCGCTAGCACAGATACGCAGTATTTT.